This TCR beta chain was recovered during a study of shared clonotypes between healthy human individuals. Broader study findings: Among several donors, roughly 5.4% of naive CD4 clonotypes were found in common.

Regarding this clone: Its specificity is unknown.

After removal of 10 bases from V and 6 bases from J, the junction contained 5 bases not matched to a gene. Per germline, CDR1 MNHNS and CDR2 SASEGT. CDR3 size: 12 residues. Sequencing used immunoSEQ multiplex PCR; TCRdb keeps in-frame clones, though not all of them. The profile covers about 2.4 million clones, with 85% to 95% appearing a single time and around 0.15% taken by the ten largest. Sequences were obtained from naive CD4+ T cells sorted from blood. The subset was: CD45RA+ positively selected. The gene calls are TRBV6-1 and TRBJ2-5, with 10 bases identical to TRBD1. This TCR derives from a man between 18 and 29 years old in good health. The CDR3: CATGQGEQTQYF. CDR3 coding DNA: TGTGCCACCGGACAGGGGGAACAGACCCAGTACTTC.